These T cell receptor beta chains were read from a single sample in a study of T cells in Graves' hyperthyroidism and ophthalmopathy. One entry per CDR3 protein, called by TCRdb with MiXCR from the multiplex PCR reads. This sample has about 380,000 distinct CDR3 sequences, with 14% found just once. Sequencing was done on a sample of blood. These receptors were taken from a woman in her fifties or sixties with Graves' hyperthyroidism. The CDR3 runs from the conserved cysteine through the conserved F or W. The D gene is left open where the match is weak.

. | TRBJ2-7 | TRBV2 | CASKWTNYEQYF
TRBD2 | TRBJ2-1 | TRBV6-1 | CASTRDFLRELANEQFF
. | TRBJ1-3 | TRBV2 | CASSEGQVSSGNTIYF
. | TRBJ1-5 | TRBV11-3 | CASSLENNGEPQHF
. | TRBJ2-6 | TRBV10-3 | CAIRTERAFSGANVLTF
. | TRBJ1-1 | TRBV2 | CASKGDMNTEAFF
. | TRBJ2-7 | TRBV15 | CATSRDLLTVEQYF
TRBD2 | TRBJ2-7 | TRBV5-1 | CASSPGLVVEQYF
. | TRBJ2-7 | TRBV20-1 | CSARDLSLSYEQYF
. | TRBJ2-1 | TRBV5-5 | CASSAILDKQFF
. | TRBJ2-5 | TRBV12-3/TRBV12-4 | CASSPSRGAMAYF
. | TRBJ2-1 | TRBV20-1 | CSASDNEQFF
. | TRBJ1-2 | TRBV29-1 | CSVEGGARYTF
. | TRBJ1-1 | TRBV30 | CAWSGTNTEAFF
. | TRBJ1-5 | TRBV12-3/TRBV12-4 | CASSFRGSNQPQHF
TRBD1 | TRBJ1-2 | TRBV28 | CASSWGQDYGYTF
TRBD1 | TRBJ2-2 | TRBV29-1 | CSVDTGTGGTGELFF
. | TRBJ2-7 | TRBV6-1 | CASSPSTGPSYEQYF
. | TRBJ1-2 | TRBV12-3/TRBV12-4 | CAGSPGTNYGYTF
. | TRBJ2-1 | TRBV2 | CASSRWESSYNEQFF
TRBD2 | TRBJ2-1 | TRBV25-1 | CASLAGGLYVEQFF
. | TRBJ2-1 | TRBV3-1 | CASSQDTGSFNEQFF